The clone carrying this T cell receptor beta chain has a handful of counts. Its antigen is still unknown. Amplification used 52 TRBV primers and 13 TRBJ primers. Produced via immunoSEQ multiplex PCR; TCRdb's table is partial and in-frame only. The repertoire has around 17,000 clones, 65% to 90% of them found once; the top ten carry around 7.8%. V shed 7 bases and J shed 1 base, with 10 bases lying between them. Germline CDR1 MNHNS, CDR2 SASEGT. This CDR3 is built from 13 residues. The source of the sample is a study of regulatory T cells. Findings and limits, study-wide: In CD3G-deficient patients, conventional CD4+ T cells were enriched for hydrophobic CDR3 residues at positions 6 and 7. Patient repertoires had restricted TRB V-J pairs and skewed V and J usage, most in Tregs.

The chain uses TRBV6-1 and TRBJ1-1, with no clear D. Sequencing was carried out using conventional CD4+ T cells sorted from blood. The sequence derives from a young adult with CD3G deficiency. Here the CDR3 DNA reads TGTGCCAGCACCCCCAGTCGGAACACTGAAGCTTTCTTT. It is translated as CASTPSRNTEAFF.